This section outlines one T cell receptor (beta chain) sequence together with its context. Its target is unknown. Some clones are missing from TCRdb's copy, which holds only in-frame ones; the method was immunoSEQ multiplex PCR. This sample yields some 86,000 clones, of which 91% are seen a single time; 0.09% to 0.1% belongs to the top ten. This record comes from a study of graft-versus-host responses after intestinal transplantation. CDR1 is SNHLY, CDR2 FYNNEI, per germline. The CDR3 spans 14 residues. Trimming left V 6 bases short and J 3 bases short, with 13 bases between. Whole-study findings and limits: Recipient marrow harbored GvH clones, some of which surfaced first in ileum or blood. When patients had graft-donor T cell macrochimerism, their allografts held high graft-versus-host to host-versus-graft clonal ratios.

The rearrangement links TRBV2 to TRBJ2-3; D perhaps matches TRBD1 (5 bases). The sample consisted of unstimulated CD4+ T cells sorted from spleen or lymph node cells, taken before intestinal transplant. The TCR originated in a human donor who received an intestinal transplant. The CDR3 loop is CASSAGQPTDTQYF. The CDR3, as DNA: TGTGCCAGCAGCGCCGGACAACCAACAGATACGCAGTATTTT.